The present entry profiles one T cell receptor beta chain with its context. Libraries were prepared by immunoSEQ multiplex PCR; TCRdb keeps only in-frame clonotypes and omits some of them. The table shows 70,000 to 80,000 clones, with about nine tenths occurring only once. This entry comes from a study of T cell responses to AZD1222 COVID-19 vaccine. The specimen comprised peripheral blood, sampled on day 0 of AZD1222 vaccination. The clonotype was recovered from an adult in good health.

CDR3 protein: CASSPSSSLGTEAFF. The CDR3 DNA is TGTGCCAGCAGTCCAAGTTCCTCTCTCGGGACTGAAGCTTTCTTT. J is TRBJ1-1 and V is TRBV3-1 (or the pseudogene TRBV3-2); D not resolved. CDR3 size: 15 residues. V gave up 6 bases and J gave up 5 bases, with 19 bases separating them. Germline CDR1 reads LGHDT; CDR2 reads YNNKEL (reference sequence).